A single sample is the source of the 9 T cell receptor beta chains below, sequenced in a study of glioma-infiltrating T cells after dendritic cell vaccination. Assay used: immunoSEQ multiplex PCR; TCRdb lists only in-frame clones, some missing. The sample records about 64,000 clones, approximately 85% being singletons. The sample was blood, taken before dendritic cell vaccination. These receptors were taken from a human donor with glioblastoma.

The CDR3 nucleotides read TGCGCCAGCAGCTTGGGGGGGCGGCGGGACGAGCAGTACTTC. This translates into CASSLGGRRDEQYF. The chain carries TRBV5-1 and TRBJ2-7; perhaps TRBD1 as D (6 bases). From germline, CDR1 is SGHRS and CDR2 YFSETQ. V lost 0 bases and J lost 5, with 12 bases in between. The CDR3 is 14 residues long.

The chain combines TRBV9 with TRBJ2-2; no firm D call. The CDR3 runs 15 residues. Deletions cut 3 bases from V and 0 bases from J, with 9 bases between. Germline V CDR1 and CDR2: SGDLS, YYNGEE. Written as DNA, the CDR3 is TGTGCCAGCAGCGCCAGGCAACCGAACACCGGGGAGCTGTTTTTT. Amino acid sequence: CASSARQPNTGELFF.

The chain joins TRBV27 to TRBJ2-2; TRBD2 might be the D (5 bases). The CDR3 consists of 14 residues. Per the germline V gene, CDR1 is MNHEY and CDR2 is SMNVEV (reference sequence). The V end lost 5 bases, the J end lost 3 bases, and 10 bases lay between the germline ends. This CDR3 reads CASSKGRDTGELFF. CDR3 coding DNA: TGTGCCAGCAGTAAAGGGCGGGACACCGGGGAGCTGTTTTTT.

The genes are TRBV5-1 and TRBJ2-3; 8 bases map to TRBD2. The CDR3 spans 14 residues. V gave up 0 bases and J gave up 6 bases; unmatched junction bases: 3. Germline CDR1 is SGHRS and CDR2 is YFSETQ. CDR3 nucleotide sequence: TGCGCCAGCAGCTTGGATAGCGGGGATGATACGCAGTATTTT. It is translated as CASSLDSGDDTQYF.

J is TRBJ1-5 and V is TRBV7-8, with a possible D match to TRBD1 (5 bases). Germline V lookup: CDR1 SGHVS, CDR2 FQNEAQ. The CDR3 runs 16 residues. The V gene lost 0 bases and the J gene lost 5 bases, with 14 bases spanning the gap. The CDR3 region is CASSLAFGRADQPQHF. CDR3 bases: TGTGCCAGCAGCTTAGCTTTTGGCAGGGCGGATCAGCCCCAGCATTTT.

This clone was seen once. The chain employs TRBV28 and TRBJ1-4, with 7 bases that match TRBD1. Losses at the gene ends were 3 bases for V and 8 bases for J; bases not matched to a gene: 15. Germline assignment: CDR1 MDHEN and CDR2 SYDVKM. The CDR3 covers 17 residues. The CDR3 bases are TGTGCCAGCAGTTTCGGCCGAGGGGGCCTCCACAGGGAAAAACTGTTTTTT. Amino acids: CASSFGRGGLHREKLFF.

V gene TRBV7-2 combines with J gene TRBJ1-1, with a weak D call TRBD1 (5 bases). Germline CDR1 SGHTA, CDR2 FQGNSA. V lost 1 base, J lost 4 bases, and 10 bases lay in between. This CDR3 is built from 14 residues. The CDR3 sequence is CASSLEQGFTEAFF. DNA for the CDR3: TGTGCCAGCAGCTTAGAGCAGGGTTTCACTGAAGCTTTCTTT.

For the CDR3, the DNA is TGCGCCAGCATGGACAGGATAAACTATGGCTACACCTTC. This encodes CASMDRINYGYTF. The gene calls are TRBV23-1 and TRBJ1-2, with 7 positions matching TRBD1. TRBV23-1 carries the ORF label, with uncertain function. J lost 2 bases, V lost 7 bases, and 4 bases had no gene match. The CDR3 is 13 residues long.

Comment on this clone: Germline is not matched at one junction end, which may reflect a read error. The V gene is TRBV9, the J gene TRBJ2-5, with 8 bases fitting TRBD1. In germline, CDR1 is SGDLS, CDR2 YYNGEE. The CDR3 is 11 amino acids. CDR3 sequence (DNA): TGTGCCAGCAGCTCCCGGGACAGGCTAAACTTC. It codes for CASSSRDRLNF.